These 7 T cell receptor beta chains originate from one sample sequenced in a study of PD-1 blockade in classical Hodgkin lymphoma. The protocol was immunoSEQ multiplex PCR, while the TCRdb copy is restricted to in-frame clones and leaves out a portion. The table shows fewer than 75,000 clones, with 88% occurring only once. Every patient had relapsed following autologous stem cell transplantation, and cohorts differed in brentuximab vedotin exposure. The source material was peripheral blood mononuclear cells (PBMCs), sampled before the second cycle of nivolumab. The receptors derive from a human donor with classical Hodgkin lymphoma.

V gene TRBV5-1 combines with J gene TRBJ1-4; no reliable D call. Trimming cost V 7 bases and J 7 bases, with 14 bases left between them. This CDR3 has 13 residues. Germline CDR1 SGHRS, CDR2 YFSETQ. This chain's CDR3 is CASSVGVAEKLFF. The CDR3 DNA reads as TGCGCCAGCTCGGTGGGAGTGGCTGAAAAACTGTTTTTT.

The chain uses TRBV7-9 and TRBJ2-5; D assignment may be TRBD1 or TRBD2 (5 bases each). The V gene lost 4 bases and the J gene lost 4 bases, with 19 bases spanning the gap. This CDR3 is 16 amino acids long. Germline loops: CDR1 SEHNR, CDR2 FQNEAQ (reference sequence). CDR3 amino acids: CASSSSGTGGLETQYF. The CDR3 DNA is TGTGCCAGCAGCTCCTCGGGGACGGGCGGCCTAGAGACCCAGTACTTC.

V gene TRBV7-8 combines with J gene TRBJ1-2, with unresolved D. The V end was cut by 8 bases, the J end by 4 bases, with 14 bases between. CDR3 length: 13 residues. The V gene's germline CDR1 is SGHVS and CDR2 FQNEAQ. The CDR3 sequence: CASGPADAYGYTF. CDR3 nucleotides: TGTGCCAGCGGCCCGGCAGATGCCTATGGCTACACCTTC.

The genes are TRBV7-4 and TRBJ2-7; a weak D match, TRBD1 (6 bases). This CDR3 has 18 residues. V dropped 2 bases and J dropped 4 bases, with 24 bases sitting between them. Germline V gives CDR1 SGHVT, CDR2 SQSDAQ. CDR3 protein: CASSLNRPGHVKGYEQYF. In DNA form, the CDR3 reads TGTGCCAGCAGCTTAAACCGACCGGGACACGTCAAGGGGTACGAGCAGTACTTC.

V is TRBV5-1 and J is TRBJ2-3; no clear D gene. Per germline, CDR1 SGHRS and CDR2 YFSETQ. The CDR3 totals 13 residues. V was trimmed by 0 bases and J by 4 bases, leaving 6 bases between them. CDR3 bases: TGCGCCAGCAGCTTGGGGGGTGCAGATACGCAGTATTTT. Translating it yields CASSLGGADTQYF.

This clone occurred a few times. The chain has TRBV27 and TRBJ2-7; maybe TRBD2 (5 bases). Trimming pared 3 bases from V and 0 bases from J, leaving 15 bases between. CDR1 is MNHEY, CDR2 SMNVEV, per germline (reference sequence). The CDR3 consists of 16 residues. This CDR3 is CASSFEGSVASYEQYF. CDR3 DNA sequence: TGTGCCAGCAGTTTTGAGGGTAGTGTGGCCTCCTACGAGCAGTACTTC.

The V call is TRBV6-5, the J call TRBJ2-3; D gene ambiguous. The CDR3 covers 15 residues. V dropped 4 bases and J dropped 4 bases, with 15 bases sitting between them. Germline loops: CDR1 MNHEY, CDR2 SVGAGI. CDR3 amino acids: CASSSRVGPADTQYF. The CDR3 region has the DNA TGTGCCAGCAGTTCCCGGGTGGGTCCCGCAGATACGCAGTATTTT.